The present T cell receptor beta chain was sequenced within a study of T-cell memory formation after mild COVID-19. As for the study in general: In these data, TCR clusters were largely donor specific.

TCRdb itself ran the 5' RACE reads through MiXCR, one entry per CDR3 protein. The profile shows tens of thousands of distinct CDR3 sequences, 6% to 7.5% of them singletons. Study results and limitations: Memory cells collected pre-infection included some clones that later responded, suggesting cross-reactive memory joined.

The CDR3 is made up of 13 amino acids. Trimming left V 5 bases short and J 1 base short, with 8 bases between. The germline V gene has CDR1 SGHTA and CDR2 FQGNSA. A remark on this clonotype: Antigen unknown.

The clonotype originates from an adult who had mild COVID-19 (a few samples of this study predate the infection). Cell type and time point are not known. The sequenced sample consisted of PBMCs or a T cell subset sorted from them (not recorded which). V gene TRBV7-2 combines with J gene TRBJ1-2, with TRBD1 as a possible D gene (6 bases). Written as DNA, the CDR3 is TGTGCCAGCAGCCCGGACAGTAACTATGGCTACACCTTC. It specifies CASSPDSNYGYTF.